A single sample is the source of the 11 T cell receptor beta chains below, sequenced in a study of OX40 agonist ivuxolimab in advanced cancers. Receptor libraries were prepared by the immunoSEQ multiplex PCR assay. TCRdb obtained this table from immuneACCESS and retained in-frame rearrangements with V and J assigned. These tables miss some clones; where compared with another copy, unresolved V genes account for less than half of the shortfall, and the remainder is unexplained. This sample gives 55,000 to 80,000 clones in total; 89% of them show up just once. The top ten hold 12% of the sample. The input for sequencing was CD4+ or CD8+ T cells sorted from blood, taken in a trial of the OX40 agonist ivuxolimab. The source of these receptors is an adult with an advanced solid tumor such as melanoma, head and neck, liver or kidney cancer.

The chain combines TRBV28 with TRBJ2-5; 12 nucleotides agree with TRBD2. Germline CDR1 MDHEN, CDR2 SYDVKM. The V gene end was trimmed by 8 bases and the J gene end by 7 bases; junction bases not matched to a gene: 8. The CDR3 has 14 amino acids. The CDR3 sequence is CASGLAGGGATQYF. The DNA for the CDR3 is TGTGCCAGCGGTCTAGCGGGGGGGGGTGCGACCCAGTACTTC.

The CDR3 spells CASSLLPTAGFEQYF. Here the CDR3 DNA reads TGTGCCAGCAGCTTGCTGCCGACAGCGGGTTTTGAGCAGTACTTC. The chain links TRBV7-2 to TRBJ2-7, with a tentative D call TRBD2 (6 bases). In germline, CDR1 is SGHTA, CDR2 FQGNSA. This CDR3 has 15 residues. Trimming shortened V by 3 bases and J by 7 bases, and 19 bases separated the two germline ends.

The gene calls are TRBV5-4 and TRBJ2-1, with D tentatively TRBD1 (5 bases). Germline CDR1 SGHNT, CDR2 YYREEE (reference sequence). With 4 bases removed from V and 5 bases from J, the gap between germline ends came to 10 bases. CDR3 size: 13 residues. Written as DNA, the CDR3 is TGTGCCAGCAGCCTTGACAGCAACAATGAGCAGTTCTTC. Its translation is CASSLDSNNEQFF.

The rearrangement joins TRBV5-8 to TRBJ1-2, with no clear D. Trimming shortened V by 2 bases and J by 4 bases, and 9 bases separated the two germline ends. This CDR3 comprises 13 residues. The V gene's germline CDR1 is SGHTS and CDR2 YDEGEE. CDR3 DNA: TGTGCCAGCAGCTTTAGAGGCCCCTATGGCTACACCTTC. It translates to CASSFRGPYGYTF.

CDR3: CASSAPTGGASGYTF. For the CDR3, the DNA is TGTGCCAGCAGCGCCCCGACAGGGGGCGCTTCTGGCTACACCTTC. The J gene is TRBJ1-2, the V gene TRBV9; the match to TRBD1 covers 10 bases. The CDR3 spans 15 residues. Germline CDR1 SGDLS, CDR2 YYNGEE. V lost 3 bases to trimming and J lost 7 bases; unmatched junction nucleotides: 9.

The genes are TRBV27 and TRBJ2-1; D gene ambiguous. The CDR3 runs to 13 residues. Trimming shortened V by 6 bases and J by 4 bases, and 10 bases separated the two germline ends. CDR1 is MNHEY, CDR2 SMNVEV, per germline (reference sequence). CDR3 coding DNA: TGTGCCAGCAGCCTAGATCGGTACAATGAGCAGTTCTTC. Translated: CASSLDRYNEQFF.

This sequence joins TRBV11-1 and TRBJ2-7, with D hard to call. Between the trimmed V and J ends, which lost 2 bases and 0 bases, there was a span of 5 bases. CDR1 is SGHAT and CDR2 is FQDESV in the germline V gene (reference sequence). The CDR3 is made up of 13 amino acids. The CDR3, as DNA: TGTGCCAGCAGCTTAACAAGCTCCTACGAGCAGTACTTC. Its translation is CASSLTSSYEQYF. The variable domain in full, completed from reference TRBV11-1 and TRBJ2-7, reads EAEVAQSPRYKITEKSQAVAFWCDPISGHATLYWYRQILGQGPELLVQFQDESVVDDSQLPKDRFSAERLKGVDSTLKIQPAELGDSAMYLCASSLTSSYEQYFGPGTRLTVT.

The chain uses TRBV6-1 and TRBJ2-6; D gene unclear. V lost 3 bases and J lost 2, with 5 bases in between. The CDR3 runs 14 residues. Per germline, CDR1 MNHNS and CDR2 SASEGT. CDR3: CASSDFTGANVLTF. The CDR3 DNA follows: TGTGCCAGCAGTGATTTCACTGGGGCCAACGTCCTGACTTTC.

The chain joins TRBV2 to TRBJ2-1; the match to TRBD2 covers 16 bases. The CDR3 consists of 17 residues. The V gene end was trimmed by 6 bases and the J gene end by 8 bases; junction bases not matched to a gene: 10. Looked up from germline, CDR1 is SNHLY and CDR2 is FYNNEI. Here the CDR3 DNA reads TGTGCCAGCAGATTCACCGGGACTAGCGGGGGGGTGCATGAGCAGTTCTTC. Its translation is CASRFTGTSGGVHEQFF.

CDR3 nucleotide sequence: TGTGCCACCAGCACAGGGACTACTAGCGGGGACAATGAGCAGTTCTTC. Protein product: CATSTGTTSGDNEQFF. The chain carries TRBV15 and TRBJ2-1, with 10 bases matching TRBD2. Germline lookup yields CDR1 LNHNV and CDR2 YYDKDF (reference sequence). This CDR3 contains 16 residues. The J segment lost 5 bases and the V segment lost 4 bases, leaving 8 bases of the junction unmatched.

The chain joins TRBV25-1 to TRBJ1-1; D is ambiguous. Trimming shortened V by 1 base and J by 6 bases, and 9 bases separated the two germline ends. The CDR3 extends over 13 amino acids. Germline CDR1 MGHDK, CDR2 SYGVNS. The CDR3 spells CASSEWRGPEAFF. As DNA, the CDR3 is TGTGCCAGCAGTGAATGGAGAGGTCCTGAAGCTTTCTTT.